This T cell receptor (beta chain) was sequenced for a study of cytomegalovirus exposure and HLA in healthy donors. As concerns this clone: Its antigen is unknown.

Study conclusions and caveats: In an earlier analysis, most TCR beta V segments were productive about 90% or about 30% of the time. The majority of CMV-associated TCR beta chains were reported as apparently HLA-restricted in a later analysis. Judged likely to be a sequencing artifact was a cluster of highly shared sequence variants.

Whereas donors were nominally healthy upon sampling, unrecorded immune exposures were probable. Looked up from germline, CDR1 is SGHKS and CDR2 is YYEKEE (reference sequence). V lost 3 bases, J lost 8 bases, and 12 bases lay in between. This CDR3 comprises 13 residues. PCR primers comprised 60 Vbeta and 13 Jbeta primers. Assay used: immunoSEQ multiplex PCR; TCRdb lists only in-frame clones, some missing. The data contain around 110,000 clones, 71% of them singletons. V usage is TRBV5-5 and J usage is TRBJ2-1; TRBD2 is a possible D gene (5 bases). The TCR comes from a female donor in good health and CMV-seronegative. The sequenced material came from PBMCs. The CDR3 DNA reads TGTGCCAGCAGCTCGGACTCATCCGATGAGCAGTTCTTC. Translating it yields CASSSDSSDEQFF.